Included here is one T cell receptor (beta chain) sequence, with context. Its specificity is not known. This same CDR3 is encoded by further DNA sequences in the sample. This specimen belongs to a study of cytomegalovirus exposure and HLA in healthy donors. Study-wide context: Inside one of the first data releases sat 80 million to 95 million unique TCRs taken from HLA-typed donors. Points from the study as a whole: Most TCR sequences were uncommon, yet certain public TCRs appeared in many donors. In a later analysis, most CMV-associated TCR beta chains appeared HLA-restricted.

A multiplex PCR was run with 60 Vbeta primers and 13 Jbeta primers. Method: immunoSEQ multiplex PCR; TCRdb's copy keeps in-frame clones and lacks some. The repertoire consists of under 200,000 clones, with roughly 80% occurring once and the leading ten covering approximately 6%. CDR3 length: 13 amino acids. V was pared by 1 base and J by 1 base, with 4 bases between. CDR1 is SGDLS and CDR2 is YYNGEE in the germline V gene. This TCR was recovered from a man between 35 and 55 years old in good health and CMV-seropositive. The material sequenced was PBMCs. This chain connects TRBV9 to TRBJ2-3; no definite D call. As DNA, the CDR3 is TGTGCCAGCAGCGTACAGGGCACAGATACGCAGTATTTT. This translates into CASSVQGTDTQYF.